The 5 T cell receptor beta chains below come from one sample, sequenced in a study of CD8+ T cells in alopecia areata. RNA, once extracted, was reverse transcribed into cDNA for use as the sequencing template. Clones were read by immunoSEQ multiplex PCR, and TCRdb kept only the in-frame ones, dropping some. The table records over 85,000 clones, 60% to 65% of them present only once. The treatment is: oral pan-JAK inhibitor, 5-10 mg twice daily. The sequences come from CD8+ T cells sorted from blood, collected at week 4, from a patient treated with tofacitinib. Source of these receptors: a human donor with alopecia areata.

CDR3 nucleotide sequence: TGTGCCAGCAGCCCTACAGGGACCCTGGGCTACACCTTC. Translated, it gives CASSPTGTLGYTF. The chain couples TRBV7-9 to TRBJ1-2; D possibly corresponds to TRBD1 (6 bases). Germline-derived CDR1 and CDR2 are SEHNR and FQNEAQ (reference sequence). The CDR3 spans 13 residues. V lost 5 bases and J lost 8, with 15 bases in between.

Only a few counts were recorded for this clone. The chain employs TRBV9 and TRBJ1-1; 7 positions match TRBD1. The CDR3 loop spans 15 amino acids. J gave up 0 bases and V 3 bases, and 5 bases lay outside the gene matches. Per germline, CDR1 SGDLS and CDR2 YYNGEE. CDR3 in DNA: TGTGCCAGCAGCGCAGTGGGACAGTTGAACACTGAAGCTTTCTTT. It is translated as CASSAVGQLNTEAFF.

This clone was seen ten or more times. This chain uses TRBV2 with TRBJ1-4; D not certain. This CDR3 region has 14 residues. The germline CDR1 and CDR2 sequences are SNHLY and FYNNEI. V lost 6 bases to trimming and J lost 0 bases, with 8 bases between them. CDR3 bases: TGTGCCAGCAGCGAAAGTGCAACTAATGAAAAACTGTTTTTT. Translating gives CASSESATNEKLFF.

The sample holds one count of this clone. This chain's CDR3 is CASSPTGPQETQYF. The CDR3 DNA reads as TGCGCCAGCAGTCCGACAGGGCCCCAAGAGACCCAGTACTTC. This chain uses TRBV4-1 with TRBJ2-5, with TRBD1 matching 7 bases. Unmatched junction bases numbered 5, after V lost 6 bases and J lost 1 base. Germline V lookup: CDR1 MGHRA, CDR2 YSYEKL. This CDR3 contains 14 residues.

The rearrangement uses TRBV28 and TRBJ2-3, with 7 bases that match TRBD1. From germline, CDR1 is MDHEN and CDR2 SYDVKM. V shed 5 bases and J 1 base; nucleotides not matched to a gene: 6. The CDR3 runs to 15 residues. The CDR3 bases are TGTGCCAGCAGTCTCAGGGACAGAGGCACAGATACGCAGTATTTT. Encoded protein: CASSLRDRGTDTQYF. The full variable domain, in which reference TRBV28 and TRBJ2-3 provide the parts outside the CDR3, is DVKVTQSSRYLVKRTGEKVFLECVQDMDHENMFWYRQDPGLGLRLIYFSYDVKMKEKGDIPEGYSVSREKKERFSLILESASTNQTSMYLCASSLRDRGTDTQYFGPGTRLTVL.